This TCR beta chain was identified during a study of T-cell reconstitution after alpha-beta-depleted transplantation in children listed by TCRdb under 2016. Turning to the overall study: Using TCR repertoire profiling, the study quantitatively followed how T-cell immune reconstitution unfolded in children after TCRalphabeta/CD19-depleted allogeneic hematopoietic cell transplantation.

Turning to this clonotype: The antigen it binds to is not known. The record has no base qualities; no much larger clone is one base away.

The library relied on PCR. This sample was sequenced with an Illumina HiSeq 2500. Molecular barcoding was employed in the preparation of TCR libraries, with unique molecular identifiers being used to normalize TCRbeta repertoire quantification. The public reads were quality trimmed at Q25 with fastp and then assembled into clones with MiXCR by TCRdb, keeping productive beta chains. Here each entry gathers all rows of one CDR3 protein and keeps the most common genes and DNA. For this sample the table gives about 340,000 distinct CDR3 sequences, of which 15% to 20% were detected only once. The ten top clones hold about 41% of the sample. The CDR3 starts with the cysteine, ends with the phenylalanine, and has 17 residues. The sequence is cut down to CDR3 DNA, 51 bases in frame from base 1. Trimming removed 3 bases from V and 8 bases from J; the gene matches leave 15 bases unexplained. As encoded in the germline V gene, CDR1 is MGHRA while CDR2 is YSYEKL.

What the study reported, not specific to this receptor: In some patients, the high TCRbeta diversity seen at day 60 was put down to recipient T cells and intrathymic progenitors that had survived conditioning. Hyperexpanded clone frequencies declined over subsequent months; after one year, T-cell counts and TCRbeta diversity were mostly attributed to newly produced T cells. Apparently early alphabetaT-cell count recovery about two months after transplant reportedly relied on only several hundred rapidly expanded clones derived from non-depleted graft cells.

The treatment or condition label for this specimen denotes: allogeneic hematopoietic cell transplantation with graft depleted of TCRalphabeta T cells and CD19 B cells. The transplant recipients were children given TCRalphabeta/CD19-depleted allogeneic hematopoietic cell grafts. This sample comprised PBMCs, mostly from graft donor cells, obtained 360 days after TCRalphabeta/CD19-depleted stem cell transplant. Recombination joined TRBV4-1 with TRBJ2-4, and TRBD2 aligns with 8 junction nucleotides. This TCR derives from a male patient aged 2-9 years who had a stem cell transplant for acute lymphoblastic leukemia, so the T cells may come from the graft donor. The CDR3 reads CASSQYVAGRPGDIQYF. At the DNA level, the sequence is TGCGCCAGCAGCCAGTACGTAGCGGGAAGGCCGGGGGACATTCAGTACTTC.